The clone carrying this T cell receptor (beta chain) was detected once. This sample was included in a study of blood T cell repertoires in COVID-19. Study as a whole: The analysed material was cDNA or gDNA that came from T cells, B-cell-depleted T cells, or PBMCs.

This CDR3 has 15 residues. J lost 4 bases, V lost 0 bases, and 4 bases had no gene match. Germline-derived CDR1 and CDR2 are SGHKS and YYEKEE (reference sequence). Per the original methods: How many nucleated cells were present was estimated from reference gene primer amplification. Sequencing used immunoSEQ multiplex PCR; TCRdb keeps in-frame clones, though not all of them. The V and J calls and the clone size are those of that table, but D and trimming were determined from the DNA. Seen here are 250,000 or so clones, more than 75% observed once, and the top ten hold around 5%. Sequences were obtained from peripheral blood. The TCR sequence derives from a woman aged 55-69 years with COVID-19, enrolled during active disease. The rearrangement uses TRBV5-5 and TRBJ2-1, with TRBD2 matching 7 bases. CDR3 sequence reads: CASSLGLAAYNEQFF. CDR3 DNA: TGTGCCAGCAGCTTGGGACTAGCAGCTTACAATGAGCAGTTCTTC.